This TCR beta chain stems from a study of blood T cell repertoires in COVID-19. Study information: From the United States, Italy and Spain came samples of acute and convalescent COVID-19.

The CDR3 runs to 12 residues. In germline, CDR1 is ENHRY, CDR2 SYGVKD. Trimming cost V 8 bases and J 0 bases, with 7 bases left between them. Authors' analysis steps: Reference gene primer amplification yielded estimated nucleated cell counts. The data were produced by immunoSEQ multiplex PCR, yet TCRdb's version contains in-frame clones alone and is incomplete. V, J and clone size are taken as reported in that table, and D and trimming were inferred from the DNA itself. The table records roughly 150,000 clones, roughly 90% of them present only once. The rearrangement links TRBV10-3 to TRBJ1-2; maybe TRBD1 (5 bases). The TCR sequence derives from a man aged 60 to 75 with active or convalescent COVID-19. The material sequenced was peripheral blood. CDR3 in DNA: TGTGCCATCGACAGTGCTAACTATGGCTACACCTTC. It encodes CAIDSANYGYTF.